This is a list of T cell receptor beta chains from one sample in a study of immune evolution from preneoplasia to lung adenocarcinoma. TCRdb's table, derived via immunoSEQ multiplex PCR, lists solely in-frame clones and lacks some. This sample has tens of thousands of clones, with 74% found just once. The sequenced material came from FFPE invasive lung adenocarcinoma tissue. The origin of the receptors is a person between 55 and 70 years old with lung adenocarcinoma. CDR3s include the opening cysteine and the closing phenylalanine or tryptophan. Each record gives: V gene, clone size, D gene, J gene, CDR3 DNA, CDR3 protein. The D gene is left open where the match is weak. Clone sizes are given selectively: once, few, many, or a class where the clone is expanded.

TRBV14,.,TRBD1,TRBJ2-7,TGTGCCAGCAGCCAAGGACAGGGGGGCTCCTACGAGCAGTACTTC,CASSQGQGGSYEQYF
TRBV15,.,.,TRBJ1-1,TGTGCCACCAGCAGACCCCATACGGACACTGAAGCTTTCTTT,CATSRPHTDTEAFF
TRBV6-1,.,.,TRBJ2-7,TGTGCCAGCAGTGAATTAGATACCCTTTACGAGCAGTACTTC,CASSELDTLYEQYF
TRBV28,.,TRBD1,TRBJ1-5,TGTGCCAGCAGTCCAACAGGGGGCTATAGCAATCAGCCCCAGCATTTT,CASSPTGGYSNQPQHF
TRBV6-5,.,TRBD1,TRBJ1-2,TGTGCCAGCAGAGATCCCGGGACAGCTAGGAATGGCTACACCTTC,CASRDPGTARNGYTF
TRBV30,few,.,TRBJ2-3,TGTGCCTGGAGTCCAACAGATACGCAGTATTTT,CAWSPTDTQYF
TRBV5-4,.,TRBD1,TRBJ1-2,TGTGCCAGCAGCTCTACAGGGGGGAGCTATGGCTACACCTTC,CASSSTGGSYGYTF
TRBV30,.,TRBD2,TRBJ2-7,TGTGCCTGCCCCTTTGGAAGCGGGAGGGCGCTACCCTACGAGCAGTACTTC,CACPFGSGRALPYEQYF
TRBV11-2,few,.,TRBJ1-3,TGTGCCAGCAGCTTAAATTTAGCTGGAAACACCATATATTTT,CASSLNLAGNTIYF
TRBV5-1,.,TRBD2,TRBJ2-3,TGCGCCAGCAGCTTGCCCGGGACTAGCGGCACAGATACGCAGTATTTT,CASSLPGTSGTDTQYF
TRBV2,.,TRBD1,TRBJ2-3,TGTGCCAGCAGTTGGGACAGAGGTGCAGATACGCAGTATTTT,CASSWDRGADTQYF
TRBV30,.,.,TRBJ2-5,TGTGCCTGGAAGAGGACCGCACAAGACAAGACCCAGTACTTC,CAWKRTAQDKTQYF
TRBV5-6,.,.,TRBJ1-4,TGTGCCAGCAGGAGGGGGAATGAAAAACTGTTTTTT,CASRRGNEKLFF
TRBV30,.,TRBD2,TRBJ2-7,TGTGCCTGGACTAGCGGGACCTACGAGCAGTACTTC,CAWTSGTYEQYF
TRBV6-5,.,.,TRBJ1-2,TGTGCCAGCAGTCCCCGGGCCGGGAGCTACACCTTC,CASSPRAGSYTF
TRBV4-1,.,TRBD2,TRBJ2-3,TGCGCCAGCAGCCAAGCTAGCGGATCTAGCACAGATACGCAGTATTTT,CASSQASGSSTDTQYF
TRBV5-1,.,TRBD2,TRBJ2-5,TGCGCCAGCAGCAGGGGACTAGCGGGAGGAGAGACCCAGTACTTC,CASSRGLAGGETQYF
TRBV7-9,few,.,TRBJ1-5,TGTGCCAGCAGCCTCGGACAAACTCAGCCCCAGCATTTT,CASSLGQTQPQHF
TRBV4-1,.,TRBD2,TRBJ2-1,TGCGCCAGCAGCCCAGGGACTAGCGGGAGCTCCTACAATGAGCAGTTCTTC,CASSPGTSGSSYNEQFF
TRBV2,many,.,TRBJ2-4,TGTGCCAGCAGTGAGGAAGAGGGCAAAAACATTCAGTACTTC,CASSEEEGKNIQYF
TRBV5-1,.,TRBD1,TRBJ2-7,TGCGCCAGCAGTCGACAGGGTACGTACGAGCAGTACTTC,CASSRQGTYEQYF
TRBV4-2,.,.,TRBJ2-2,TGTGCCAGCAGCCAAGGGCAGCTCACCGGGGAGCTGTTTTTT,CASSQGQLTGELFF
TRBV5-1,once,.,TRBJ1-3,TGCGCCAGCAGCTTGGGGGGGGCCTCTGGAAACACCATATATTTT,CASSLGGASGNTIYF
TRBV18,.,.,TRBJ2-2,TGTGCCAGCTCACAGTACACCGGGGAGCTGTTTTTT,CASSQYTGELFF
TRBV19,.,TRBD2,TRBJ2-3,TGTGCCAGTAGGGAGACTAGCGGGACAGATACGCAGTATTTT,CASRETSGTDTQYF
TRBV19,.,.,TRBJ1-5,TGTGCCAGTAGTATAATGTCCCCGTCTGGCAATCAGCCCCAGCATTTT,CASSIMSPSGNQPQHF
TRBV6-1,.,.,TRBJ1-5,TGTGCCAGCAGCCTCCATTCGGATCAGCCCCAGCATTTT,CASSLHSDQPQHF
TRBV7-6,.,TRBD1,TRBJ1-3,TGTGCCAGCAGCTCGACAGGGTCTGGAAACACCATATATTTT,CASSSTGSGNTIYF
TRBV30,.,.,TRBJ2-1,TGTGCCTGGAGTAGCGGGTCGGGTGGGTCCTACAATGAGCAGTTCTTC,CAWSSGSGGSYNEQFF
TRBV7-2,.,TRBD2,TRBJ2-1,TGTGCCAGCAGCTCGACTAGCGGGAGGTATGAGCAGTTCTTC,CASSSTSGRYEQFF
TRBV9,.,.,TRBJ2-3,TGTGCCAGCAGCGTAGGAGGGAGCCCTCCAGATACGCAGTATTTT,CASSVGGSPPDTQYF
TRBV28,.,.,TRBJ2-1,TGTGCCAGCAGCCGAGGGATTGGGCCATACAATGAGCAGTTCTTC,CASSRGIGPYNEQFF
TRBV7-8,few,.,TRBJ2-1,TGTGCCAGCAGCTTAGGACTGTTCGGCACCTACAATGAGCAGTTCTTC,CASSLGLFGTYNEQFF
TRBV6-1,.,.,TRBJ2-3,TGTGCCAGCAGTGAAGGCGCTAGCGCATATACGCAGTATTTT,CASSEGASAYTQYF
TRBV9,.,TRBD1,TRBJ2-7,TGTGCCAGCAGCGTATGGGACAGTCCCTACGAGCAGTACTTC,CASSVWDSPYEQYF
TRBV6-1,.,.,TRBJ1-4,TGTGCCAGCAGTGAGTCCTTGGGAGGGGGAATCGGTGAAAAACTGTTTTTT,CASSESLGGGIGEKLFF
TRBV19,.,TRBD1,TRBJ2-7,TGTGCCAGTAGTCACAGAGGGGGCCTCTCCTACGAGCAGTACTTC,CASSHRGGLSYEQYF
TRBV28,.,.,TRBJ2-5,TGTGCCAGCAGTTTAATAGAATGGGAGACCCAGTACTTC,CASSLIEWETQYF
TRBV27,.,.,TRBJ2-3,TGTGCCAGCAGTTTGGGGATCACAGATACGCAGTATTTT,CASSLGITDTQYF
TRBV5-1,few,TRBD2,TRBJ2-2,TGCGCCAGCAGCTTGGAATCTTCGAGGTTTAGGGACACTCCGGGACTAGCGGGACCCGGGGAGCTGTTTTTT,CASSLESSRFRDTPGLAGPGELFF